This T cell receptor (beta chain) was captured in a study of blood T cell repertoires in COVID-19. Whole-study context: The United States, Italy and Spain supplied acute and convalescent COVID-19 samples. PBMCs, B-cell-depleted T cells, or T cells provided the cDNA or gDNA that made up the material.

This CDR3 has 15 amino acids. V shed 1 base, J shed 4 bases, and the junction held 2 bases outside the gene matches. Germline CDR1 LGHDT, CDR2 YNNKEL (reference sequence). Per the original data handling: Estimated nucleated cell counts came from reference gene primer amplification. Some clones are missing from TCRdb's copy, which holds only in-frame ones; the method was immunoSEQ multiplex PCR. The V and J calls and clone size are taken from that table; D and trimming were inferred from the DNA. The sample records 95,000 to 150,000 clones, 70% to 90% being singletons. Material for sequencing was peripheral blood. The V call is TRBV3-1 (or the pseudogene TRBV3-2), the J call TRBJ2-5; 11 bases map to TRBD2. The clonotype originates from a woman between 45 and 65 years old with active or convalescent COVID-19. In nucleotides, the CDR3 is TGTGCCAGCAGCCAAGCTAGCGGGAGGACAGAGACCCAGTACTTC. As protein: CASSQASGRTETQYF.